These T cell receptor beta chains were read from a single sample in a study of blood T cell repertoires in COVID-19. Method: immunoSEQ multiplex PCR; TCRdb's copy keeps in-frame clones and lacks some. The table lists around 63,000 clones, 72% of them singletons. The sample consisted of peripheral blood. The receptors here all came from a woman in her 70s with COVID-19, enrolled during active disease. CDR3s include the opening cysteine and the closing phenylalanine or tryptophan. D genes are given only for firm matches. Clone size is shown for a subset of rows, as once, few, many or a class of expanded clone.

d_call	clone_size	j_call	v_call	cdr3_aa	cdr3_nt
TRBD1	once	TRBJ1-2	TRBV9	CASSPRTGGGGYTF	TGTGCCAGCAGCCCCCGGACAGGGGGCGGTGGCTACACCTTC
TRBD1	.	TRBJ2-3	TRBV18	CASSGTGADTQYF	TGTGCCAGCTCGGGGACAGGGGCAGATACGCAGTATTTT
.	.	TRBJ1-2	TRBV6-2/TRBV6-3	CASSKTPYYGYTF	TGTGCCAGCAGCAAGACACCCTACTATGGCTACACCTTC
TRBD2	.	TRBJ2-1	TRBV4-2	CASSQVGPSGVGFNEQFF	TGTGCCAGCAGCCAAGTTGGGCCTAGCGGAGTTGGTTTTAATGAGCAGTTCTTC
.	few	TRBJ2-1	TRBV11-3	CASSSYSMYRVHNEQFF	TGTGCCAGCAGCTCCTACTCGATGTACAGGGTCCACAATGAGCAGTTCTTC
TRBD1	.	TRBJ1-1	TRBV6-5	CASSRTGANTEAFF	TGTGCCAGCAGCAGGACAGGTGCCAACACTGAAGCTTTCTTT
TRBD1	.	TRBJ1-1	TRBV19	CASSHRTGAEAFF	TGTGCCAGTAGTCACCGGACAGGGGCTGAAGCTTTCTTT
.	.	TRBJ2-7	TRBV12-3/TRBV12-4	CASSSSSEEQYF	TGTGCCAGCAGTTCCTCCTCCGAGGAGCAGTACTTC
.	few	TRBJ1-1	TRBV29-1	CSVDDRLMNTEAFF	TGCAGCGTTGACGACAGGTTGATGAACACTGAAGCTTTCTTT
.	.	TRBJ2-7	TRBV4-2	CASSQDKAQRYEQYF	TGTGCCAGCAGCCAAGATAAGGCCCAGCGTTACGAGCAGTACTTC
.	.	TRBJ2-5	TRBV6-5	CASQAAGTETQYF	TGTGCCAGCCAAGCGGCGGGGACGGAGACCCAGTACTTC
TRBD1	.	TRBJ2-1	TRBV7-3	CASSLRPLRDRVLYNEQFF	TGTGCCAGCAGCCTGCGCCCGCTCCGGGACAGGGTTTTATACAATGAGCAGTTCTTC
.	.	TRBJ2-1	TRBV9	CASNPHGGSSYNEQFF	TGTGCCAGCAACCCTCACGGGGGAAGCTCCTACAATGAGCAGTTCTTC
.	.	TRBJ1-4	TRBV5-1	CASSLGQGSEKLFF	TGCGCCAGCAGCTTGGGGCAGGGAAGTGAAAAACTGTTTTTT
.	.	TRBJ2-3	TRBV18	CASSPSGDAQYF	TGTGCCAGCTCACCATCAGGGGATGCGCAGTATTTT
TRBD1	once	TRBJ2-1	TRBV19	CASSIAPDRAQFF	TGTGCCAGTAGTATAGCCCCCGACAGGGCCCAGTTCTTC
TRBD2	.	TRBJ2-2	TRBV5-6	CASSLAPGLAGGNTGELFF	TGTGCCAGCAGCTTGGCCCCGGGACTAGCGGGGGGGAACACCGGGGAGCTGTTTTTT
TRBD2	.	TRBJ2-3	TRBV6-5	CASRLAGGPDTQYF	TGTGCCAGCCGGCTAGCGGGGGGCCCAGATACGCAGTATTTT
.	.	TRBJ2-1	TRBV6-2/TRBV6-3	CASTPGAGPSDEQFF	TGTGCCAGCACCCCAGGGGCAGGTCCCTCGGATGAGCAGTTCTTC
.	.	TRBJ1-5	TRBV5-4	CASSPGTVNQPQHF	TGTGCCAGCAGCCCCGGAACAGTCAATCAGCCCCAGCATTTT
TRBD1	.	TRBJ1-1	TRBV13	CASSLWTGLNTEAFF	TGTGCCAGCAGCTTATGGACAGGGCTGAACACTGAAGCTTTCTTT
TRBD1	.	TRBJ2-7	TRBV5-4	CASSTRQGSYEQYF	TGTGCCAGCAGCACCCGACAGGGTTCCTACGAGCAGTACTTC
.	.	TRBJ1-2	TRBV19	CASRPQGNYGYTF	TGTGCCAGTAGACCCCAGGGGAACTATGGCTACACCTTC
.	.	TRBJ1-1	TRBV14	CASSQVVGATEAFF	TGTGCCAGCAGCCAAGTAGTTGGGGCCACTGAAGCTTTCTTT
.	once	TRBJ1-5	TRBV9	CASSVVVRHGGQPQHF	TGTGCCAGCAGCGTAGTTGTACGCCACGGGGGTCAGCCCCAGCATTTT
TRBD1	.	TRBJ2-5	TRBV5-6	CASSGPTGPETQYF	TGTGCCAGCAGCGGACCGACAGGGCCAGAGACCCAGTACTTC
.	.	TRBJ1-6	TRBV5-6	CASSSADSSYNSPLHF	TGTGCCAGCAGCTCCGCTGACAGCTCCTATAATTCACCCCTCCACTTT
.	.	TRBJ1-5	TRBV15	CATSRGPGNQPQHF	TGTGCCACCAGCAGAGGGCCAGGGAATCAGCCCCAGCATTTT
.	.	TRBJ1-6	TRBV5-1	CASSLAQVENSPLHF	TGCGCCAGCAGCTTGGCCCAGGTAGAAAATTCACCCCTCCACTTT
TRBD1	.	TRBJ1-2	TRBV7-8	CASSLPPGQGYGYTF	TGTGCCAGCAGCTTACCCCCCGGACAGGGGTATGGCTACACCTTC
TRBD1	.	TRBJ1-5	TRBV19	CASSGQGNSGASNQPQHF	TGTGCCAGTAGTGGACAGGGGAACTCAGGAGCTAGCAATCAGCCCCAGCATTTT
.	.	TRBJ1-1	TRBV5-1	CASSFGGRTEAFF	TGCGCCAGCAGCTTCGGGGGGCGAACTGAAGCTTTCTTT
.	.	TRBJ2-2	TRBV7-3	CASSPKLLAGPNTGELFF	TGTGCCAGCAGCCCCAAGCTGCTCGCGGGGCCGAACACCGGGGAGCTGTTTTTT
.	.	TRBJ2-3	TRBV15	CATSRDLTTGTDTQYF	TGTGCCACCAGCAGAGATTTAACGACAGGCACAGATACGCAGTATTTT